This T cell receptor (beta chain) comes out of a study of T cells in Graves' hyperthyroidism and ophthalmopathy. The V gene lost 5 bases and the J gene lost 4 bases, with 14 bases spanning the gap. The V gene's germline CDR1 is SGHVS and CDR2 FQNEAQ. This CDR3 is built from 14 residues. The TCR beta CDR3 regions underwent amplification using RNA transcripts as the source. The HTBI set primed first-round TCR CDR3 RT-PCR. MiXCR was run by TCRdb on the multiplex PCR reads, yielding one entry per CDR3 protein. The table includes 600,000 to 850,000 distinct CDR3 sequences, around 20% detected once. This sequence was found in a woman between 50 and 59 years old with Graves' hyperthyroidism that later progressed to Graves' ophthalmopathy. This rearrangement joins TRBV7-8 to TRBJ2-5; D unresolved. The sample comprised blood. Here the CDR3 DNA reads TGTGCCAGCAGCGCAAGTGAGGTCGGAGAGACCCAGTACTTC. As protein: CASSASEVGETQYF. The full variable domain, rest sourced from reference TRBV7-8 and TRBJ2-5, is GAGVSQSPRYKVAKRGQDVALRCDPISGHVSLFWYQQALGQGPEFLTYFQNEAQLDKSGLPSDRFFAERPEGSVSTLKIQRTQQEDSAVYLCASSASEVGETQYFGPGTRLLVL.